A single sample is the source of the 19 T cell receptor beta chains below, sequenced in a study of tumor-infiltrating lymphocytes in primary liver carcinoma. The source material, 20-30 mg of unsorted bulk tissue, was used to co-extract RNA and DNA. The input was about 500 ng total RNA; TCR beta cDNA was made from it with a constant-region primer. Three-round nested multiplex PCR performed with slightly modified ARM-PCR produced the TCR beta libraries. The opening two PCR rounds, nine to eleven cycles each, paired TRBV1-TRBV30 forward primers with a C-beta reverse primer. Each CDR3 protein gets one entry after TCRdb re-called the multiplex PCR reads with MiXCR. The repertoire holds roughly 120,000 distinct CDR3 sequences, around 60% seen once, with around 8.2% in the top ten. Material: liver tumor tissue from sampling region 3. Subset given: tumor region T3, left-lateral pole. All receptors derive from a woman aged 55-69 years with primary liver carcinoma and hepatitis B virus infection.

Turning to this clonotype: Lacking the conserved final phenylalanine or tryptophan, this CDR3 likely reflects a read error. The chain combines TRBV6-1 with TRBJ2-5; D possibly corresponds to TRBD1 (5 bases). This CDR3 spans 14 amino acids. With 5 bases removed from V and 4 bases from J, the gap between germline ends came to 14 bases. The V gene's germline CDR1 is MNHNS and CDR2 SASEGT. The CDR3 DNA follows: TGTGCCAGCAGTTTAACATCAGGGCCAGAGACCCAGTACTAC. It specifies CASSLTSGPETQYY.

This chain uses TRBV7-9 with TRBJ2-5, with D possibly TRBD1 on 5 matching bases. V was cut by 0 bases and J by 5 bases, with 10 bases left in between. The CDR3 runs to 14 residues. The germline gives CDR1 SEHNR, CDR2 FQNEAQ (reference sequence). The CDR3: CASSLAWGRETQYF. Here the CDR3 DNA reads TGTGCCAGCAGCTTAGCATGGGGCAGGGAGACCCAGTACTTC.

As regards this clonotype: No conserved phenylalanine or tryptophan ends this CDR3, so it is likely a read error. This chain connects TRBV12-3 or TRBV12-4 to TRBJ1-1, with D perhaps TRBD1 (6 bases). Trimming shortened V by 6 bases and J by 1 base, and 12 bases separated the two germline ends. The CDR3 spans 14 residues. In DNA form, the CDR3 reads TGTGCCAGCAGCCCCCGGACAGAGAACACTGAAGCTTTCCAT. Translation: CASSPRTENTEAFH.

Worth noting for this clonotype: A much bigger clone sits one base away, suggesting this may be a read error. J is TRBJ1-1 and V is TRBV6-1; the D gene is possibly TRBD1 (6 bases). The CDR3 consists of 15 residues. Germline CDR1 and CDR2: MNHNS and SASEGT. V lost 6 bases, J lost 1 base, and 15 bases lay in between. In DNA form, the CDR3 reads TGTGCCAGCAGCGCTTACAGGGTCGGGAACACTGAAGCTTTCTTT. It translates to CASSAYRVGNTEAFF.

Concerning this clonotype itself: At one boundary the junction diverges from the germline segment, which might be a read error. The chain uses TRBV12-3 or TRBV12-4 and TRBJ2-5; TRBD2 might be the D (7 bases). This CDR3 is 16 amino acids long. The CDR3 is CTSRHRTIGGPGTQYF. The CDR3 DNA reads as TGTACCAGCAGGCACAGGACTATCGGGGGGCCAGGGACCCAGTACTTC.

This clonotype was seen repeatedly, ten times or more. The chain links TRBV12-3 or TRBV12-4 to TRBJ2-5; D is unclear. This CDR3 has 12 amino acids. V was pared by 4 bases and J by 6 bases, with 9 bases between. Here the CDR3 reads CASSSYLKTQYF. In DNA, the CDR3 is TGTGCCAGCAGTTCGTACTTGAAGACCCAGTACTTC.

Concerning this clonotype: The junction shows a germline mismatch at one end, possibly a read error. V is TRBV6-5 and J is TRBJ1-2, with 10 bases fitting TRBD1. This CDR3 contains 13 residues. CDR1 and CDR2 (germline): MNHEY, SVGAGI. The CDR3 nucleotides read TGTACCAGCAGTTTCGACAGGGGGCGAGGCTACATCTTC. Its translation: CTSSFDRGRGYIF.

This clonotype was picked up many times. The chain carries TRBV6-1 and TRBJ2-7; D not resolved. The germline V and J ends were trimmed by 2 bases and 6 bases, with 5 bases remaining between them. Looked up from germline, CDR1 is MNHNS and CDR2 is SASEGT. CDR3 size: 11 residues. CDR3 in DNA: TGTGCCAGCAGTGAATCTCGCGAGCAGTACTTC. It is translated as CASSESREQYF.

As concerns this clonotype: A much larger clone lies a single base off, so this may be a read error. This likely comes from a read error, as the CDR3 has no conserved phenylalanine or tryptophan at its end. DNA for the CDR3: TGTGCCAGCAGTGGTAGGGACAGGGGTTCCTACGAGCAGTACTCC. It is translated as CASSGRDRGSYEQYS. The chain carries TRBV6-5 and TRBJ2-7; 10 nucleotides agree with TRBD1. Germline trimming cut 5 bases from V and 1 base from J; bases unmatched to any gene: 5. This CDR3 is built from 15 residues. In germline, CDR1 is MNHEY, CDR2 SVGAGI.

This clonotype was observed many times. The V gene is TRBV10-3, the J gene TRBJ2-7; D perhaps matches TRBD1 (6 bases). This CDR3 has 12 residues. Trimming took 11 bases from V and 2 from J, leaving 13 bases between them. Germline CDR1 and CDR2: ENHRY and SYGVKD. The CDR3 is CAPGTPTYEQYF. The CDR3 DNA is TGTGCCCCTGGGACACCAACCTACGAGCAGTACTTC.

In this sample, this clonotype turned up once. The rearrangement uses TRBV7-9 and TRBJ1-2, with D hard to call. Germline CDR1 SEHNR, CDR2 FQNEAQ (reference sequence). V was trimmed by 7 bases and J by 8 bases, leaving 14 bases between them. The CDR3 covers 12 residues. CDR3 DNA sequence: TGTGCCAGCAACAAGGATTATGAGGGCTACACCTTC. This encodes CASNKDYEGYTF.

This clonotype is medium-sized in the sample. CDR3 nucleotides: TGTGCCAGCAGCCCGCCTTGGGGGTATGGCTACACCTTC. It encodes CASSPPWGYGYTF. This sequence joins TRBV11-2 and TRBJ1-2, with a possible D match to TRBD1 (5 bases). From germline, CDR1 is SGHAT and CDR2 FQNNGV. V was cut by 5 bases and J by 5 bases, with 12 bases left in between. The CDR3 is 13 residues long. Looking up the rest from reference TRBV11-2 and TRBJ1-2 gives the full variable domain: EAGVAQSPRYKIIEKRQSVAFWCNPISGHATLYWYQQILGQGPKLLIQFQNNGVVDDSQLPKDRFSAERLKGVDSTLKIQPAKLEDSAVYLCASSPPWGYGYTFGSGTRLTVV.

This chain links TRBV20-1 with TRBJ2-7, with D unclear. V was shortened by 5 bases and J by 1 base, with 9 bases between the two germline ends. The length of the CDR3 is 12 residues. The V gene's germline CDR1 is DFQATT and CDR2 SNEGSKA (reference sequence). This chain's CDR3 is CSASGRSYEQYF. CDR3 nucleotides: TGCAGTGCTTCGGGCAGATCCTACGAGCAGTACTTC.

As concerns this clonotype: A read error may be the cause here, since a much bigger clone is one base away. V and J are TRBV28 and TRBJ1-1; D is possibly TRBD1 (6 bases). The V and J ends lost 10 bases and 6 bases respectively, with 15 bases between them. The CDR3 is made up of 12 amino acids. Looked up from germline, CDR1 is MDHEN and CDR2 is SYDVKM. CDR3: CANSHRVSEAFF. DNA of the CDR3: TGTGCCAACAGCCACAGGGTTTCTGAAGCTTTCTTT.

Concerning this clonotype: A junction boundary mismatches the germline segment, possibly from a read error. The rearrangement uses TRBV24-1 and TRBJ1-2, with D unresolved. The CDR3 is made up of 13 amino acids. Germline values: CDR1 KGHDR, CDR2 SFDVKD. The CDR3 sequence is CATSDPGVRGCTF. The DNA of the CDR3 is TGTGCCACCAGTGATCCCGGGGTCCGTGGCTGCACCTTC.

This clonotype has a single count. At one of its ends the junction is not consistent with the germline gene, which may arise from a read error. CDR3 coding DNA: TGTGCCGGTAGCTTAGAATGGTGGCAGGTCCACGAGCAGTGCTTC. Encoded protein: CAGSLEWWQVHEQCF. V usage is TRBV11-2 and J usage is TRBJ2-7; D gene uncertain. The CDR3 has 15 residues. The germline V gene has CDR1 SGHAT and CDR2 FQNNGV.

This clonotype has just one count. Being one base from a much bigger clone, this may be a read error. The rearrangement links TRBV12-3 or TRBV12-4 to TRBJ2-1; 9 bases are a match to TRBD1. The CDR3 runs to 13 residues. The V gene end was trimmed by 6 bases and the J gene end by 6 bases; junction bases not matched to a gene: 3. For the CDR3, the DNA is TGTGCCAGCAGGGGGACAGGGAGCAATGAGCAGTTCTTC. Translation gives CASRGTGSNEQFF.

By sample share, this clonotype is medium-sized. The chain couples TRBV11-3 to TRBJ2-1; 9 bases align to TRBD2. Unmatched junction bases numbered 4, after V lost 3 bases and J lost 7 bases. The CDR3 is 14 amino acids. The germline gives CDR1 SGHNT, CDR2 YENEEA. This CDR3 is CASSFGTSGNEQFF. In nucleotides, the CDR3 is TGTGCCAGCAGCTTTGGCACTAGCGGGAATGAGCAGTTCTTC. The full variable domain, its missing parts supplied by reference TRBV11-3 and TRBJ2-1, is EAGVVQSPRYKIIEKKQPVAFWCNPISGHNTLYWYLQNLGQGPELLIRYENEEAVDDSQLPKDRFSAERLKGVDSTLKIQPAELGDSAVYLCASSFGTSGNEQFFGPGTRLTVL.

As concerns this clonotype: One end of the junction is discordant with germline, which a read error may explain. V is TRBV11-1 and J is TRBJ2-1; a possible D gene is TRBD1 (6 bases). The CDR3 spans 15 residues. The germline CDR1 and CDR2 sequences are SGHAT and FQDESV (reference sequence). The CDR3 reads CASSMDRHTYSEQFF. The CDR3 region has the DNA TGTGCCAGCAGCATGGACAGACATACCTACAGTGAGCAGTTTTTC.